This T cell receptor beta chain was captured in a study of regulatory T cells in long-lasting Graves disease. General observations from the study: TCR diversity was lower in persistent than newly diagnosed Graves' disease.

Sequencing libraries for TCR beta were prepared with iRepertoire HTBI primers and Arm-PCR of CDR3 regions. TCRdb reprocessed the multiplex PCR reads via MiXCR and lists one record per CDR3 protein. The sample has around 450,000 distinct CDR3 sequences, roughly a fifth seen once. V was clipped by 3 bases and J by 7 bases, with 3 bases between them. CDR1 and CDR2 (germline): DFQATT, SNEGSKA (reference sequence). This CDR3 region has 9 residues. This clonotype was seen ten or more times. Its cognate antigen is unknown. Documented time point: persistent/refractory GD, antithyroid drugs over 5 years with positive TRAb. From RNA extracted from PBMCs, the TCR library was made.

The chain is built from TRBV20-1 and TRBJ1-2; D gene unclear. The receptor was derived from a female donor with Graves disease. The sequencing used peripheral blood mononuclear cells (PBMCs), collected when the disease was refractory, from a patient treated with antithyroid drugs. CDR3 nucleotides: TGCAGTGCTAGTGCTGGCTACACCTTC. This gives the protein CSASAGYTF.